A selection of T cell receptor beta chains follows, all from one sample in a study of cytomegalovirus exposure and HLA in healthy donors. The data were produced by immunoSEQ multiplex PCR, yet TCRdb's version contains in-frame clones alone and is incomplete. The profile shows roughly 140,000 clones, 73% of them singletons. The sample taken for sequencing was PBMCs. Receptor source: a human donor in good health. Each CDR3 is given with its conserved first and last residue. Each record gives: J gene, clone size, D gene, V gene, CDR3 protein, CDR3 DNA. The D gene is left open where the match is weak. A row's size may be missing; if present it is once, few, many or a size class.

TRBJ1-1 | . | TRBD1 | TRBV29-1 | CSARTGGDTEAFF | TGCAGCGCCAGGACAGGGGGGGACACTGAAGCTTTCTTT
TRBJ1-2 | . | TRBD1 | TRBV19 | CASGGTAPRYGYTF | TGTGCCAGTGGAGGGACAGCACCCCGCTATGGCTACACCTTC
TRBJ1-6 | . | . | TRBV6-1 | CASSEGTDFYNSPLHF | TGTGCCAGCAGTGAAGGGACAGATTTTTATAATTCACCCCTCCACTTT
TRBJ2-1 | . | TRBD2 | TRBV27 | CASSLFGGALGEQFF | TGTGCCAGCAGTTTATTCGGGGGGGCCTTAGGTGAGCAGTTCTTC
TRBJ2-1 | once | TRBD2 | TRBV25-1 | CASSDTSGSTYNEQFF | TGTGCCAGCAGTGATACTAGCGGGAGCACCTACAATGAGCAGTTCTTC
TRBJ2-6 | . | . | TRBV9 | CASSVASGANVLTF | TGTGCCAGCAGCGTGGCCTCTGGGGCCAACGTCCTGACTTTC
TRBJ1-2 | . | . | TRBV5-3 | CARSFQEGLGYGYTF | TGTGCCAGAAGCTTCCAGGAGGGGTTGGGCTATGGCTACACCTTC
TRBJ2-7 | . | TRBD1 | TRBV11-2 | CASSLERTGNEQYF | TGTGCCAGCAGCTTAGAGAGGACAGGGAACGAGCAGTACTTC
TRBJ1-2 | . | . | TRBV25-1 | CASSDTGTLNRYGYTF | TGTGCCAGCAGTGATACCGGGACTCTAAACCGCTATGGCTACACCTTC
TRBJ2-7 | few | TRBD2 | TRBV19 | CASRRSSGTSYEQYF | TGTGCCAGTAGGCGTTCTAGCGGCACCTCCTACGAGCAGTACTTC
TRBJ1-2 | . | TRBD1 | TRBV5-1 | CASSLGTGPNYGYTF | TGCGCCAGCAGCTTGGGGACAGGCCCTAACTATGGCTACACCTTC
TRBJ2-3 | few | TRBD2 | TRBV5-1 | CASSFWRLAVTDTQYF | TGCGCCAGCAGCTTTTGGCGGCTAGCGGTCACAGATACGCAGTATTTT
TRBJ2-1 | . | . | TRBV10-1 | CASSPGGPSYNEQFF | TGCGCCAGCAGTCCCGGAGGGCCCTCCTACAATGAGCAGTTCTTC
TRBJ2-1 | few | TRBD1 | TRBV6-5 | CASTPDRAHNEQFF | TGTGCCAGCACCCCGGACAGGGCCCACAATGAGCAGTTCTTC
TRBJ2-1 | . | TRBD2 | TRBV9 | CASSVGAGASYNEQFF | TGTGCCAGCAGCGTAGGGGCGGGAGCTTCCTACAATGAGCAGTTCTTC
TRBJ2-7 | . | . | TRBV4-1 | CASSRQVGEQYF | TGCGCCAGCAGCCGTCAGGTCGGCGAGCAGTACTTC
TRBJ1-5 | . | TRBD1 | TRBV28 | CVSSSPWDRGQPQHF | TGTGTCAGCAGTTCGCCTTGGGACAGGGGACAGCCCCAGCATTTT
TRBJ2-3 | few | TRBD2 | TRBV7-6 | CASSFLSGGAAADTQYF | TGTGCCAGCAGCTTCCTTAGCGGGGGGGCAGCAGCAGATACGCAGTATTTT
TRBJ2-1 | . | . | TRBV6-1 | CAESASSYNEQFF | TGTGCGGAGTCGGCTAGCTCCTACAATGAGCAGTTCTTC
TRBJ1-5 | . | . | TRBV5-5 | CASSLLAVSNQPQHF | TGTGCCAGCAGCTTGTTGGCAGTTAGCAATCAGCCCCAGCATTTT
TRBJ2-1 | . | . | TRBV29-1 | CSVRYNEQFF | TGCAGCGTTCGCTACAATGAGCAGTTCTTC
TRBJ1-2 | . | TRBD1 | TRBV6-1 | CASSDQGAYGYTF | TGTGCCAGCAGTGACCAGGGGGCTTATGGCTACACCTTC
TRBJ2-7 | . | . | TRBV5-1 | CASSLGLEKYF | TGCGCCAGCAGCTTGGGCCTTGAGAAGTACTTC
TRBJ1-2 | . | . | TRBV19 | CASSIVGGDLYGYTF | TGTGCCAGTAGTATAGTAGGAGGGGACCTCTATGGCTACACCTTC
TRBJ2-1 | few | TRBD2 | TRBV28 | CASSSGLDKQFF | TGTGCCAGCAGTTCCGGACTAGATAAGCAGTTCTTC